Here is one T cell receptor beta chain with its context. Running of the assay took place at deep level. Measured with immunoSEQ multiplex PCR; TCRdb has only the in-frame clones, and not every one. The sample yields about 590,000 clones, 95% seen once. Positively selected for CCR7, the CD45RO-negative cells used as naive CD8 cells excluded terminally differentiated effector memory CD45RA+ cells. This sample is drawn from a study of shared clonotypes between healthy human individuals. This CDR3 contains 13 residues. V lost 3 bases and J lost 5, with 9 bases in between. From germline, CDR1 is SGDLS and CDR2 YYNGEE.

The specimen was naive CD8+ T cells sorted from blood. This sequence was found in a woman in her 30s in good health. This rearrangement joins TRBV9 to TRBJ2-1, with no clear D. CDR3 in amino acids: CASSDESDNEQFF. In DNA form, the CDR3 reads TGTGCCAGCAGCGATGAGTCGGACAATGAGCAGTTCTTC.